This T cell receptor (beta chain) stems from a study of blood T cells in healthy people across ages. A note on this clonotype: Its antigen is unknown.

Study-wide results and caveats: No one knew whether donors had CMV, which possibly confounded expanded clonotype changes.

The V gene lost 2 bases and the J gene lost 1 base, with 6 bases spanning the gap. CDR3 length equals 15 residues. Germline assignment: CDR1 MRHNA and CDR2 SNTAGT. Together with a sample-barcoded 5' primer, a J-beta primer mix was included in a second PCR lasting about 6 to 11 cycles. TCRdb itself ran the 5' RACE reads through MiXCR, one entry per CDR3 protein. The repertoire consists of roughly 860,000 distinct CDR3 sequences, with about 62% occurring once and the leading ten covering 25% to 35%. Source material: blood. This clonotype was sampled from a man aged 25-45 years in good health. V and J are TRBV6-4 and TRBJ2-6; D call uncertain. CDR3 in DNA: TGTGCCAGCAGTGACGAGGCATCTGGGGCCAACGTCCTGACTTTC. Encoded protein: CASSDEASGANVLTF.